The text below deals with one T cell receptor beta chain. Its antigen is unidentified. Profiled with immunoSEQ multiplex PCR; TCRdb holds only in-frame clones, not every one. The sample has roughly 5,900 clones; over 75% are singletons. The time point is: week 3, after first cycle of checkpoint inhibitor. No patient had earlier systemic cancer treatment, concurrent immunosuppressants, or another active cancer. This record belongs to a study of blood T cell dynamics during melanoma immunotherapy. For the study at large: Metastatic melanoma patients received first-line pembrolizumab or nivolumab plus ipilimumab.

Broader study findings: At W3, later disease-control patients showed bifurcated PBMC repertoire changes, unlike progressors. Clones driving repertoire changes may be melanoma-specific or general immune activation.

The sequence derives from a human donor with melanoma. Specimen: blood, collected from a patient treated with checkpoint blockade.

The CDR3 DNA is TGTGCCAGCAGTTACAGGTTTAGCGAAAAACTGTTTTTT. Translation gives CASSYRFSEKLFF. The chain joins TRBV6-6 to TRBJ1-4; D is uncertain. V dropped 2 bases and J dropped 8 bases, with 9 bases sitting between them. The CDR3 spans 13 residues. CDR1 MNHNY and CDR2 SVGAGI come from the germline V gene (reference sequence).